This T cell receptor beta chain was sequenced for a study of control samples from healthy donors and cancer patients. Assay used: immunoSEQ multiplex PCR; TCRdb lists only in-frame clones, some missing. The repertoire holds approximately 87,000 clones, with about nine tenths as singletons. Comment on this clone: The same CDR3 also results from other DNA sequences found in this sample.

V lost 2 bases to trimming and J lost 4 bases; unmatched junction nucleotides: 3. Germline V gene lookup returns CDR1 SGHRS and CDR2 YFSETQ. This CDR3 has 14 amino acids. The sequence was collected from a man in his fifties in good health. The chain uses TRBV5-1 and TRBJ1-3; 7 positions agree with TRBD1. Sequencing was performed on blood. CDR3 sequence (DNA): TGCGCCAGCAGCTTTACAGGGGTGGGAAACACCATATATTTT. Its protein is CASSFTGVGNTIYF.